What follows are 10 T cell receptor beta chains derived from one specimen sequenced in a study of blood T cell repertoires in COVID-19 (dated by TCRdb to the early 2020s). Library preparation was by the immunoSEQ multiplex PCR assay. The immuneACCESS repertoire file appears here via TCRdb, limited to in-frame rearrangements. These files lack a portion of the clones; in checked studies, under half of the deficit traces to unresolved V genes, and the cause of the others is not known. The sample includes 40,000 or so clones, with around 85% observed a single time. The ten largest clones capture under 7% of the sample. The material sequenced was peripheral blood. Receptors were obtained from a man aged 45-60 years with active COVID-19.

The gene calls are TRBV7-2 and TRBJ1-3; D gene unclear. Per germline, CDR1 SGHTA and CDR2 FQGNSA. V was cut by 5 bases and J by 5 bases, with 4 bases left in between. This CDR3 spans 11 amino acids. For the CDR3, the DNA is TGTGCCAGCAGCCGTAGAAACACCATATATTTT. Protein: CASSRRNTIYF.

The chain uses TRBV11-2 and TRBJ2-7; D uncertain. Germline lookup yields CDR1 SGHAT and CDR2 FQNNGV. V lost 0 bases and J lost 6, with 3 bases in between. CDR3 length equals 11 residues. Written as DNA, the CDR3 is TGTGCCAGCAGCTTAGACAGCGAGCAGTACTTC. Amino acid sequence: CASSLDSEQYF.

The rearrangement links TRBV5-1 to TRBJ1-2; no clear D. V lost 1 base and J 6 bases, leaving 13 bases between the germline ends. Germline assignment: CDR1 SGHRS and CDR2 YFSETQ. This CDR3 contains 14 residues. As DNA, the CDR3 is TGCGCCAGCAGCTTGTCTCGTTTCAGGCATGGCTACACCTTC. It encodes CASSLSRFRHGYTF.

This chain uses TRBV4-1 with TRBJ1-6; TRBD1 matches 9 bases. This CDR3 is built from 19 residues. Germline V CDR1 and CDR2: MGHRA, YSYEKL. The V segment lost 4 bases and the J segment 0 bases; nucleotides outside the gene matches: 10. The CDR3 reads CASSREGQGKSSYNSPLHF. The CDR3 nucleotides read TGCGCCAGCAGCCGCGAAGGACAGGGGAAGAGCTCCTATAATTCACCCCTCCACTTT.

This clone showed up just a few times. The gene calls are TRBV7-3 and TRBJ2-1, with a possible D match to TRBD2 (6 bases). V was trimmed by 1 base and J by 0 bases, leaving 7 bases between them. Germline lookup yields CDR1 SGHTA and CDR2 FQGTGA. CDR3 size: 15 residues. As DNA, the CDR3 is TGTGCCAGCAGCTTAAGACTAGTCTCCTACAATGAGCAGTTCTTC. This sequence encodes CASSLRLVSYNEQFF.

The chain employs TRBV29-1 and TRBJ1-6; D uncertain. Per the germline V gene, CDR1 is SQVTM and CDR2 is ANQGSEA. V was trimmed by 0 bases and J by 16 bases, leaving 13 bases between them. The CDR3 contains 12 residues. CDR3 sequence reads: CSVEDPPRGLHF. CDR3 sequence (DNA): TGCAGCGTTGAAGATCCTCCGCGGGGACTCCACTTT. The full variable domain, rest sourced from reference TRBV29-1 and TRBJ1-6, is SAVISQKPSRDICQRGTSLTIQCQVDSQVTMMFWYRQQPGQSLTLIATANQGSEATYESGFVIDKFPISRPNLTFSTLTVSNMSPEDSSIYLCSVEDPPRGLHFGNGTRLTVT.

The chain is built from TRBV12-3 or TRBV12-4 and TRBJ2-2, with D unresolved. V shed 5 bases and J shed 7 bases, with 11 bases lying between them. The CDR3 is made up of 13 amino acids. The DNA for the CDR3 is TGTGCCAGCAGTGGTCATCCGGGCGGGGAGCTGTTTTTT. This encodes CASSGHPGGELFF.

This chain uses TRBV25-1 with TRBJ1-1; D perhaps matches TRBD1 (5 bases). CDR3 length: 13 amino acids. Trimming removed 4 bases from V and 1 base from J, with 7 bases in between. CDR1 is MGHDK and CDR2 is SYGVNS in the germline V gene. The CDR3 sequence is CASSVGGNTEAFF. CDR3 nucleotides: TGTGCCAGCAGTGTGGGGGGGAACACTGAAGCTTTCTTT.

Only a few counts were recorded for this clone. The chain carries TRBV5-1 and TRBJ1-4; TRBD1 matches at 7 bases. This CDR3 is 16 amino acids long. Germline assignment: CDR1 SGHRS and CDR2 YFSETQ. V lost 2 bases and J lost 8; bases outside the gene matches: 12. The CDR3 bases are TGCGCCAGCAGCTTAGTCAGGGGGAGGTCGGTGGAAAAACTGTTTTTT. This gives the protein CASSLVRGRSVEKLFF. The whole variable domain, filled in from reference TRBV5-1 and TRBJ1-4, reads KAGVTQTPRYLIKTRGQQVTLSCSPISGHRSVSWYQQTPGQGLQFLFEYFSETQRNKGNFPGRFSGRQFSNSRSEMNVSTLELGDSALYLCASSLVRGRSVEKLFFGSGTQLSVL.

V usage is TRBV4-1 and J usage is TRBJ1-3; D possibly corresponds to TRBD1 (6 bases). V lost 5 bases and J 7 bases, leaving 12 bases between the germline ends. Germline V CDR1 and CDR2: MGHRA, YSYEKL. This CDR3 comprises 13 residues. CDR3 sequence: CASSRGGINTIYF. CDR3 nucleotide sequence: TGCGCCAGCAGCAGAGGGGGAATCAACACCATATATTTT.